This TCR beta chain comes out of a study of blood T cell repertoires in COVID-19. The CDR3 has 14 residues. Germline-derived CDR1 and CDR2 are LNHDA and SQIVND (reference sequence). V lost 6 bases and J lost 6; bases outside the gene matches: 8. Methods used by the authors: The assay estimated nucleated cells by amplifying reference gene primers. Libraries were prepared by immunoSEQ multiplex PCR; TCRdb keeps only in-frame clonotypes and omits some of them. V, J and clone size reflect that table, while D and trimming were determined from the DNA. Counted here are more than 60,000 clones, roughly 90% occurring once; the ten biggest clones make up about 21%.

This chain uses TRBV19 with TRBJ1-5; 7 nucleotides line up with TRBD1. Sequencing was done on a sample of peripheral blood. The TCR sequence derives from a woman aged 50 to 60 with active or convalescent COVID-19. CDR3 sequence: CASRYRGSSQPQHF. The CDR3 bases are TGTGCCAGTAGGTACAGGGGTTCTTCTCAGCCCCAGCATTTT.